The text below deals with one T cell receptor beta chain. The sample is drawn from a study of post-analysis software for immune sequencing data. Every TCR beta cDNA library bore unique molecular identifiers. TCRdb recomputed calls from the PCR reads with MiXCR, one row per CDR3 protein. The sample includes approximately 660,000 distinct CDR3 sequences, approximately 60% of them seen just once. Sequencing used blood. The clonotype comes from a girl aged 2 to 9 with multiple sclerosis.

CDR3 region: CASPPPGVYGYTF. CDR3 bases: TGTGCCAGCCCCCCGCCAGGGGTCTATGGCTACACCTTC. V is TRBV6-1 and J is TRBJ1-2; D may be TRBD1 (6 bases). Germline-derived CDR1 and CDR2 are MNHNS and SASEGT. The V end was cut by 8 bases, the J end by 4 bases, with 14 bases between. The CDR3 loop spans 13 amino acids.